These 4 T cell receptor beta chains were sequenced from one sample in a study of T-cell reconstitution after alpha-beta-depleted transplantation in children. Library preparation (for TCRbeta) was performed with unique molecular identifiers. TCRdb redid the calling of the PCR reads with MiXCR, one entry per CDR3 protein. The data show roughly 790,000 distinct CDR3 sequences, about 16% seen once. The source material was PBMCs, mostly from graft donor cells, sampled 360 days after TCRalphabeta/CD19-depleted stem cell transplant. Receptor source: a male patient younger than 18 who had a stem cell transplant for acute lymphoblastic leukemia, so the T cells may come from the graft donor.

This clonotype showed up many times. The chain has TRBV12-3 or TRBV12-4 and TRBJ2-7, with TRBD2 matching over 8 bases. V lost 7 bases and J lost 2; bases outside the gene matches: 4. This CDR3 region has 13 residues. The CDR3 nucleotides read TGTGCCAGCACCACTAGCGGAACCTACGAGCAGTACTTC. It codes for CASTTSGTYEQYF.

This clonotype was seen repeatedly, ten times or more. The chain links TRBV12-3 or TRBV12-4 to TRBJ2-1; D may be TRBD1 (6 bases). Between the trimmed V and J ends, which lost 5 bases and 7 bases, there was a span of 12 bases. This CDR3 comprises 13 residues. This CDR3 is CASSPLGGNEQFF. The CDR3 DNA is TGTGCCAGCAGTCCTCTAGGGGGTAATGAGCAGTTCTTC.

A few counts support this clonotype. The CDR3 protein is CASSPAGGADQETQYF. The CDR3 DNA reads as TGTGCCAGCAGTCCGGCTGGGGGGGCAGATCAAGAGACCCAGTACTTC. V is TRBV12-3 or TRBV12-4 and J is TRBJ2-5, with a weak D call TRBD2 (7 bases). Trimming left V 5 bases short and J 2 bases short, with 18 bases between. The CDR3 runs to 16 residues.

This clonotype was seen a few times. CDR3 sequence (DNA): TGTGCCAGCAGTGAAGACTTGGACTACGAGCAGTACTTC. This codes for CASSEDLDYEQYF. The chain joins TRBV6-1 to TRBJ2-7, with D unclear. Looked up from germline, CDR1 is MNHNS and CDR2 is SASEGT. Trimming left V 1 base short and J 3 bases short, with 7 bases between. The CDR3 contains 13 residues.